This T cell receptor beta chain comes out of a study of CD8 T cells in ankylosing spondylitis. Notes on the study in general: Characteristic of ankylosing spondylitis blood, it appeared, was a TCR beta motif comprising several highly homologous variants. Significant enrichment of disease-linked clones was reported in matched ankylosing spondylitis synovial fluid.

This clonotype has at least ten counts. The antigen remains unidentified. Germline trimming cut 5 bases from V and 3 bases from J; bases unmatched to any gene: 10. CDR3 length equals 16 residues. Germline-derived CDR1 and CDR2 are MNHEY and SMNVEV (reference sequence). From the 5' RACE reads, TCRdb called clonotypes with MiXCR, one entry per CDR3 protein. The profile covers 200,000 to 250,000 distinct CDR3 sequences, with 5.5% to 7.5% appearing a single time and 14% taken by the ten largest. This TCR came from a male donor with ankylosing spondylitis. This rearrangement joins TRBV27 to TRBJ1-5; 7 positions agree with TRBD1. Material: blood, either unsorted or a sorted T cell fraction (not recorded which). CDR3 protein: CASSPGTALPNQPQHF. The CDR3 nucleotides read TGTGCCAGCAGTCCGGGGACAGCTTTACCCAATCAGCCCCAGCATTTT.